These T cell receptor beta chains were read from a single sample in a study of blood T cell repertoires in COVID-19. Sequenced by immunoSEQ multiplex PCR; TCRdb stores in-frame clones only, minus some. In the table there are 60,000 to 80,000 clones, about 85% of which are singletons. Sequenced sample: peripheral blood. The receptors here all came from a man in his fifties with COVID-19, enrolled during active disease. Both conserved end residues are part of each CDR3. D genes are given only for firm matches. A clone size is listed for some rows: how often the clone was seen (once, few, many), or a class if it is expanded.

clone size,J gene,V gene,D gene,CDR3 DNA,CDR3 protein
NA,TRBJ2-1,TRBV13,TRBD2,TGTGCCAGCAGCTTAGACCTGGGACTAGGTGCGAATGAGCAGTTCTTC,CASSLDLGLGANEQFF
few,TRBJ1-4,TRBV28,NA,TGTGCCAGCTCTTGGGCCCTTAATGAAAAACTGTTTTTT,CASSWALNEKLFF
NA,TRBJ2-1,TRBV28,NA,TGTGCCAGCAGTTCACGGGACGGGAGCTCCTACAATGAGCAGTTCTTC,CASSSRDGSSYNEQFF
NA,TRBJ1-2,TRBV30,NA,TGTGCCTGGAGTGTGGAGGCGATCTATGGCTACACCTTC,CAWSVEAIYGYTF
NA,TRBJ2-7,TRBV4-1,NA,TGCGCCAGCAGCCGACTCGGCGGGGGCGGTAGCTCCTACGAGCAGTACTTC,CASSRLGGGGSSYEQYF
NA,TRBJ1-3,TRBV4-3,NA,TGCGCCAGCAGCGGGGACCGGGGGGCTGGAAACACCATATATTTT,CASSGDRGAGNTIYF
few,TRBJ2-2,TRBV5-1,NA,TGCGCCAGCAGCACAGCCGCAAACACCGGGGAGCTGTTTTTT,CASSTAANTGELFF
NA,TRBJ2-7,TRBV5-1,NA,TGCGCCAGCAGCTTGACTCGTCCGGGAGCCTACGAGCAGTACTTC,CASSLTRPGAYEQYF
NA,TRBJ1-4,TRBV15,NA,TGTGCCACCAGCAGAGGCCCGGCCCGGGAGGAAAAACTGTTTTTT,CATSRGPAREEKLFF
NA,TRBJ2-2,TRBV3-1/TRBV3-2,TRBD1,TGTGCCAGCAGCCCCCGGGACAGAGCCGGGGAGCTGTTTTTT,CASSPRDRAGELFF
NA,TRBJ2-3,TRBV2,NA,TGTGCCAGCACCTTGAACTGGGCCTCTGGGGATACGCAGTATTTT,CASTLNWASGDTQYF
NA,TRBJ2-7,TRBV5-1,TRBD1,TGCGCCAGCAGCCCGGGACAGGGGAGCTACGAGCAGTACTTC,CASSPGQGSYEQYF
NA,TRBJ2-1,TRBV30,TRBD2,TGTGCCTGGAGTCTAGGGACTAGCGGACCCAATGAGCAGTTCTTC,CAWSLGTSGPNEQFF
NA,TRBJ1-2,TRBV6-1,NA,TGTGCCAGCAGTGCACAGGGAGCTGGCTACGAAGTTGATGGCTACACCTTC,CASSAQGAGYEVDGYTF
NA,TRBJ2-2,TRBV3-1/TRBV3-2,NA,TGTGCCAGCAGCCAAGATCCAAGTCAGGGGGGTACCGGGGAGCTGTTTTTT,CASSQDPSQGGTGELFF
NA,TRBJ2-3,TRBV11-2,NA,TGTGCCAGCACCCCCTATGGACTAAATTCAGATACGCAGTATTTT,CASTPYGLNSDTQYF
few,TRBJ2-2,TRBV11-2,NA,TGTGCCAGCAGCTTAGTAGCGACCGGGGAGCTGTTTTTT,CASSLVATGELFF
NA,TRBJ1-5,TRBV27,NA,TGTGCCAGCAGTTTAGGCTTCTGGCAGCCCCAGCATTTT,CASSLGFWQPQHF
NA,TRBJ1-2,TRBV5-6,NA,TGTGCCAGCTCATTCAGGGGCTACGGCTACACCTTC,CASSFRGYGYTF
few,TRBJ2-1,TRBV9,TRBD2,TGTGCCAGCAATAAGGCGGGAGGCCGGGGGGATGAGCAGTTCTTC,CASNKAGGRGDEQFF
NA,TRBJ1-2,TRBV5-1,TRBD1,TGCGCCAGCAGCACGTACAGGGGGCATTATGGCTACACCTTC,CASSTYRGHYGYTF
NA,TRBJ2-1,TRBV7-9,TRBD1,TGTGCCAGCAGCTCCGGACAGGGCCTCAATGAGCAGTTCTTC,CASSSGQGLNEQFF
NA,TRBJ2-7,TRBV2,TRBD2,TGTGCCAGCAGTGAAGGGGCTAGCGGGAGAAAGCAGTACTTC,CASSEGASGRKQYF
NA,TRBJ1-4,TRBV7-9,TRBD1,TGTGCCAGCAGCCACGGGACAGCTAATGAAAAACTGTTTTTT,CASSHGTANEKLFF
NA,TRBJ2-2,TRBV7-3,TRBD1,TGTGCCAGCAGCTTATCCGGTCCATTAAATGGGGACAGGGGATCAACCGGGGAGCTGTTTTTT,CASSLSGPLNGDRGSTGELFF
NA,TRBJ2-1,TRBV11-2,NA,TGTGCCAGCAGCTCGTTGTTGAACTTCTCCTACAATGAGCAGTTCTTC,CASSSLLNFSYNEQFF
NA,TRBJ2-3,TRBV19,NA,TGTGCCAGTAGTCGAAGTCGTGTACACCCCACAGATACGCAGTATTTT,CASSRSRVHPTDTQYF